Each of the 24 T cell receptor beta chains below was sequenced from the same sample in a study of blood T cell dynamics during melanoma immunotherapy. Libraries were prepared by immunoSEQ multiplex PCR; TCRdb keeps only in-frame clonotypes and omits some of them. The sample has 13,000 to 15,000 clones; roughly 85% are singletons. Regarding time point: week 3, after first cycle of checkpoint inhibitor. Sample: blood, taken from a patient treated with checkpoint blockade. Receptor source: a human donor with melanoma.

The chain couples TRBV13 to TRBJ1-1; no reliable D call. The V gene's germline CDR1 is PRHDT and CDR2 FYEKMQ (reference sequence). There are 11 residues in the CDR3. Trimming took off 5 bases at V and 4 bases at J, with 5 bases between the two ends. The CDR3 coding sequence is TGTGCCAGCAGCATGGCCACTGAAGCTTTCTTT. Amino acids: CASSMATEAFF.

Of note for this clone: The CDR3 end shows no conserved phenylalanine or tryptophan, and so a read error is likely. No DNA is shown, since the ends of the CDR3 on it are uncertain; the CDR3 is the one TCRdb lists. The chain has TRBV29-1 and TRBJ2-7; the table calls TRBD1, which could not be checked here. CDR1 SQVTM and CDR2 ANQGSEA come from the germline V gene. The CDR3 length equals 8 residues, ends included. The CDR3: CSVAGHYS.

The chain links TRBV7-8 to TRBJ2-1, with D tentatively TRBD2 (5 bases). V was clipped by 5 bases and J by 5 bases, with 16 bases between them. In germline, CDR1 is SGHVS, CDR2 FQNEAQ. CDR3 length: 15 amino acids. The CDR3 DNA sequence: TGTGCCAGCAGCCAGTCGTTAGGGAGCCACAATGAGCAGTTCTTC. Protein product: CASSQSLGSHNEQFF.

The rearrangement uses TRBV9 and TRBJ2-3; a possible D gene is TRBD2 (5 bases). The germline V gene has CDR1 SGDLS and CDR2 YYNGEE. This CDR3 has 14 amino acids. The V gene lost 4 bases and the J gene lost 1 base, with 10 bases spanning the gap. The CDR3 DNA follows: TGTGCCAGCAGCCGAGGGATGGGCACAGATACGCAGTATTTT. It codes for CASSRGMGTDTQYF. Variable domain in full (rest from reference TRBV9 and TRBJ2-3): DSGVTQTPKHLITATGQRVTLRCSPRSGDLSVYWYQQSLDQGLQFLIQYYNGEERAKGNILERFSAQQFPDLHSELNLSSLELGDSALYFCASSRGMGTDTQYFGPGTRLTVL.

This sequence joins TRBV6-6 and TRBJ1-1, with D perhaps matching TRBD1 (5 bases). Germline CDR1 MNHNY, CDR2 SVGAGI (reference sequence). The V end lost 6 bases, the J end lost 6 bases, and 8 bases lay between the germline ends. This CDR3 is built from 11 residues. The CDR3 coding sequence is TGTGCCAGCAGAAGGGGCGCTGAAGCTTTCTTT. Protein product: CASRRGAEAFF.

V usage is TRBV13 and J usage is TRBJ1-1, with TRBD1 matching 8 bases. Trimming cost V 5 bases and J 7 bases; bases outside gene matches: 6. CDR1 is PRHDT and CDR2 is FYEKMQ in the germline V gene (reference sequence). The CDR3 sequence is 13 residues long. The CDR3 DNA reads as TGTGCCAGCAGCGAGGACAGGGTGGATGAAGCTTTCTTT. Translation gives CASSEDRVDEAFF.

This chain uses TRBV19 with TRBJ1-5; tentative D call: TRBD1 (6 bases). The V end lost 1 base, the J end lost 6 bases, and 7 bases lay between the germline ends. Germline lookup yields CDR1 LNHDA and CDR2 SQIVND (reference sequence). The CDR3 totals 13 residues. The CDR3 region has the DNA TGTGCCAGTAGTATAGGGGGGCCTCAGCCCCAGCATTTT. Encoded protein: CASSIGGPQPQHF.

The gene calls are TRBV18 and TRBJ1-1, with D tentatively TRBD1 (6 bases). Germline V gene data show CDR1 as KGHSH and CDR2 as LQKENI. The CDR3 has 15 amino acids. V was clipped by 3 bases and J by 4 bases, with 15 bases between them. CDR3 amino acids: CASSPQGGFGTEAFF. In nucleotides, the CDR3 is TGTGCCAGCTCACCCCAAGGGGGTTTCGGCACTGAAGCTTTCTTT.

The chain links TRBV28 to TRBJ1-2; no clear D gene. Germline lookup yields CDR1 MDHEN and CDR2 SYDVKM. The CDR3 loop spans 15 amino acids. The germline V and J ends were trimmed by 2 bases and 1 base, with 11 bases remaining between them. The CDR3 loop is CASSLSPGLNYGYTF. As DNA, the CDR3 is TGTGCCAGCAGTTTAAGCCCGGGTCTTAACTATGGCTACACCTTC.

V gene TRBV10-3 combines with J gene TRBJ2-1; 16 bases line up with TRBD2. The CDR3 loop spans 19 amino acids. Germline-derived CDR1 and CDR2 are ENHRY and SYGVKD. Trimming cost V 6 bases and J 4 bases; bases outside gene matches: 12. This CDR3 reads CAIRSGTSGRAFEYNEQFF. The CDR3 DNA follows: TGTGCCATCAGATCCGGGACTAGCGGGAGGGCCTTTGAGTACAATGAGCAGTTCTTC.

This clone occurred a few times. The chain carries TRBV29-1 and TRBJ1-2; 7 bases align to TRBD1. V shed 6 bases and J 3 bases; nucleotides not matched to a gene: 4. This CDR3 region has 12 residues. Germline loops: CDR1 SQVTM, CDR2 ANQGSEA. CDR3: CSVGDSYYGYTF. The CDR3 region has the DNA TGCAGCGTAGGGGACAGCTACTATGGCTACACCTTC.

With respect to this clone: The sample holds other DNA sequences that translate to the same CDR3. The J gene is TRBJ1-1, the V gene TRBV6-5, with D uncertain. This CDR3 comprises 13 residues. Germline CDR1 is MNHEY and CDR2 is SVGAGI. The V end was cut by 4 bases, the J end by 1 base, with 7 bases between. DNA of the CDR3: TGTGCCAGCAGTTCCCGGCGGAACACTGAAGCTTTCTTT. Protein sequence: CASSSRRNTEAFF.

This chain joins TRBV14 and TRBJ1-1; D unresolved. CDR1 is SGHDN, CDR2 FVKESK, per germline. V lost 1 base to trimming and J lost 5 bases, with 5 bases between them. The CDR3 is 12 residues long. The CDR3 here is CASSQVWTEAFF. The CDR3 region has the DNA TGTGCCAGCAGCCAAGTTTGGACTGAAGCTTTCTTT.

V gene TRBV9 combines with J gene TRBJ2-5; 12 bases map to TRBD2. The CDR3 has 16 residues. Per the germline V gene, CDR1 is SGDLS and CDR2 is YYNGEE. Unmatched junction bases numbered 3, after V lost 0 bases and J lost 3 bases. For the CDR3, the DNA is TGTGCCAGCAGCGTAGGACTAGCGGGAGTTGAAGAGACCCAGTACTTC. It is translated as CASSVGLAGVEETQYF.

This sequence joins TRBV27 and TRBJ1-3; perhaps TRBD1 as D (5 bases). The CDR3 runs 14 residues. From germline, CDR1 is MNHEY and CDR2 SMNVEV (reference sequence). V lost 6 bases and J lost 0, with 9 bases in between. CDR3 sequence reads: CASRVQGSGNTIYF. The CDR3 nucleotides read TGTGCCAGCAGGGTCCAGGGCTCTGGAAACACCATATATTTT.

This CDR3 reads CASSLSRGRGGAFF. Written as DNA, the CDR3 is TGTGCCAGCAGTTTATCCAGGGGGCGGGGGGGGGCTTTCTTT. This chain links TRBV28 with TRBJ1-1; 8 bases align to TRBD1. CDR1 is MDHEN, CDR2 SYDVKM, per germline. The CDR3 runs 14 residues. J was trimmed by 11 bases and V by 1 base; bases with no gene match: 9.

The genes are TRBV27 and TRBJ2-2, with TRBD2 matching over 9 bases. Germline values: CDR1 MNHEY, CDR2 SMNVEV (reference sequence). This CDR3 has 17 residues. V gave up 6 bases and J gave up 5 bases; unmatched junction bases: 13. CDR3 amino acids: CASRIGMAGGRTGELFF. The CDR3 coding sequence is TGTGCCAGCAGAATCGGGATGGCGGGAGGGCGTACCGGGGAGCTGTTTTTT.

The V call is TRBV30, the J call TRBJ1-4, with no clear D. V lost 5 bases and J 4 bases, leaving 14 bases between the germline ends. The CDR3 consists of 14 residues. Per the germline V gene, CDR1 is GTSNPN and CDR2 is SVGIG (reference sequence). CDR3 residues: CAWSGGDNNEKLFF. DNA for the CDR3: TGTGCCTGGTCCGGCGGCGATAATAATGAAAAACTGTTTTTT.

This clone was recorded only once. The chain combines TRBV7-2 with TRBJ2-3, with 8 bases matching TRBD2. In germline, CDR1 is SGHTA, CDR2 FQGNSA. V lost 5 bases and J lost 0; bases outside the gene matches: 1. This CDR3 region has 14 residues. The CDR3 here is CASSPSGSTDTQYF. CDR3 in DNA: TGTGCCAGCAGCCCTAGCGGGAGCACAGATACGCAGTATTTT.

This chain connects TRBV6-5 to TRBJ2-5; 7 nucleotides match TRBD2. The CDR3 runs to 15 residues. Germline assignment: CDR1 MNHEY and CDR2 SVGAGI. Trimming at V came to 0 bases and at J to 1 base, leaving 2 bases not matched to a gene. In nucleotides, the CDR3 is TGTGCCAGCAGTTACTCCGGGACTACCCAAGAGACCCAGTACTTC. This gives the protein CASSYSGTTQETQYF.

The rearrangement links TRBV9 to TRBJ2-5, with TRBD2 identical over 10 bases. This CDR3 is built from 16 residues. V lost 0 bases and J lost 2; bases outside the gene matches: 4. Germline V lookup: CDR1 SGDLS, CDR2 YYNGEE. The CDR3 DNA is TGTGCCAGCAGCGTAGTTGCAGCGGGAGGGCAAGAGACCCAGTACTTC. It codes for CASSVVAAGGQETQYF.

The chain has TRBV11-2 and TRBJ2-5; 8 nucleotides match TRBD1. The end of the DNA aligns better with TRBJ2-7, so the J call may be wrong. The CDR3 extends over 18 amino acids. Germline CDR1 SGHAT, CDR2 FQNNGV. CDR3 residues: CASSPLSRNRGNSYEQYF. In DNA form, the CDR3 reads TGTGCCAGCAGCCCACTTAGCCGTAACAGGGGGAACTCCTACGAGCAGTACTTC.

J is TRBJ2-5 and V is TRBV6-1, with 8 bases lining up with TRBD2. The germline gives CDR1 MNHNS, CDR2 SASEGT. With 4 bases clipped from V and 2 bases from J, the junction kept 9 bases outside the gene matches. The CDR3 covers 16 residues. CDR3 bases: TGTGCCAGCAGTGTTTCCGGGACTAGAGGGCAAGAGACCCAGTACTTC. This translates into CASSVSGTRGQETQYF.

V gene TRBV6-1 combines with J gene TRBJ2-5; 13 bases align to TRBD2. The germline V gene has CDR1 MNHNS and CDR2 SASEGT. The CDR3 runs 16 residues. V lost 4 bases to trimming and J lost 4 bases; unmatched junction nucleotides: 6. The CDR3 nucleotides are TGTGCCAGCAGTGCAGGGACTAGCGGGATGGGAGAGACCCAGTACTTC. Protein product: CASSAGTSGMGETQYF.